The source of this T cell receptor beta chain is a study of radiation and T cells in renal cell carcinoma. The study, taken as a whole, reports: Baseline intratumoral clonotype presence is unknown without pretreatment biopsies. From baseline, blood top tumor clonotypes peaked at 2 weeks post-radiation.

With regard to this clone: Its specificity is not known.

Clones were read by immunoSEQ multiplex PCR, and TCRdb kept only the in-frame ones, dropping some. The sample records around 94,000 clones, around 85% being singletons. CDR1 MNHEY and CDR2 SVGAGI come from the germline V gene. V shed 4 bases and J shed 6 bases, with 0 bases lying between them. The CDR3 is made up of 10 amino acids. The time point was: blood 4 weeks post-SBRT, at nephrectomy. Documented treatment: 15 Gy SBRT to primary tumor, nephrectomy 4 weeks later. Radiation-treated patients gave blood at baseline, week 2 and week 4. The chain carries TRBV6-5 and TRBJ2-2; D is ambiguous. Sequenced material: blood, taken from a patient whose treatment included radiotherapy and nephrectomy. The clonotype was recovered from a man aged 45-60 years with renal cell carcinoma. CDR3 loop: CASSSGELFF. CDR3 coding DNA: TGTGCCAGCAGTTCCGGGGAGCTGTTTTTT.